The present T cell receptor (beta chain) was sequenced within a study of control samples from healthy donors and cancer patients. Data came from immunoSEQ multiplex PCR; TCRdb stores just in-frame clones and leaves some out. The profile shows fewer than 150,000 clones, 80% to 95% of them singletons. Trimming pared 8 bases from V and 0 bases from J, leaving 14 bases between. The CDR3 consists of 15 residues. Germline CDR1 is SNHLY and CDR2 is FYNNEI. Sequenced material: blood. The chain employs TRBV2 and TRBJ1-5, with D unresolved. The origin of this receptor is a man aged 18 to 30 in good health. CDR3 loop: CASRADGDSNQPQHF. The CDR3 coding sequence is TGTGCCAGCCGGGCCGACGGAGATAGCAATCAGCCCCAGCATTTT. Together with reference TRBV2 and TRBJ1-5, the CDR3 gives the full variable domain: EPEVTQTPSHQVTQMGQEVILRCVPISNHLYFYWYRQILGQKVEFLVSFYNNEISEKSEIFDDQFSVERPDGSNFTLKIRSTKLEDSAMYFCASRADGDSNQPQHFGDGTRLSIL.